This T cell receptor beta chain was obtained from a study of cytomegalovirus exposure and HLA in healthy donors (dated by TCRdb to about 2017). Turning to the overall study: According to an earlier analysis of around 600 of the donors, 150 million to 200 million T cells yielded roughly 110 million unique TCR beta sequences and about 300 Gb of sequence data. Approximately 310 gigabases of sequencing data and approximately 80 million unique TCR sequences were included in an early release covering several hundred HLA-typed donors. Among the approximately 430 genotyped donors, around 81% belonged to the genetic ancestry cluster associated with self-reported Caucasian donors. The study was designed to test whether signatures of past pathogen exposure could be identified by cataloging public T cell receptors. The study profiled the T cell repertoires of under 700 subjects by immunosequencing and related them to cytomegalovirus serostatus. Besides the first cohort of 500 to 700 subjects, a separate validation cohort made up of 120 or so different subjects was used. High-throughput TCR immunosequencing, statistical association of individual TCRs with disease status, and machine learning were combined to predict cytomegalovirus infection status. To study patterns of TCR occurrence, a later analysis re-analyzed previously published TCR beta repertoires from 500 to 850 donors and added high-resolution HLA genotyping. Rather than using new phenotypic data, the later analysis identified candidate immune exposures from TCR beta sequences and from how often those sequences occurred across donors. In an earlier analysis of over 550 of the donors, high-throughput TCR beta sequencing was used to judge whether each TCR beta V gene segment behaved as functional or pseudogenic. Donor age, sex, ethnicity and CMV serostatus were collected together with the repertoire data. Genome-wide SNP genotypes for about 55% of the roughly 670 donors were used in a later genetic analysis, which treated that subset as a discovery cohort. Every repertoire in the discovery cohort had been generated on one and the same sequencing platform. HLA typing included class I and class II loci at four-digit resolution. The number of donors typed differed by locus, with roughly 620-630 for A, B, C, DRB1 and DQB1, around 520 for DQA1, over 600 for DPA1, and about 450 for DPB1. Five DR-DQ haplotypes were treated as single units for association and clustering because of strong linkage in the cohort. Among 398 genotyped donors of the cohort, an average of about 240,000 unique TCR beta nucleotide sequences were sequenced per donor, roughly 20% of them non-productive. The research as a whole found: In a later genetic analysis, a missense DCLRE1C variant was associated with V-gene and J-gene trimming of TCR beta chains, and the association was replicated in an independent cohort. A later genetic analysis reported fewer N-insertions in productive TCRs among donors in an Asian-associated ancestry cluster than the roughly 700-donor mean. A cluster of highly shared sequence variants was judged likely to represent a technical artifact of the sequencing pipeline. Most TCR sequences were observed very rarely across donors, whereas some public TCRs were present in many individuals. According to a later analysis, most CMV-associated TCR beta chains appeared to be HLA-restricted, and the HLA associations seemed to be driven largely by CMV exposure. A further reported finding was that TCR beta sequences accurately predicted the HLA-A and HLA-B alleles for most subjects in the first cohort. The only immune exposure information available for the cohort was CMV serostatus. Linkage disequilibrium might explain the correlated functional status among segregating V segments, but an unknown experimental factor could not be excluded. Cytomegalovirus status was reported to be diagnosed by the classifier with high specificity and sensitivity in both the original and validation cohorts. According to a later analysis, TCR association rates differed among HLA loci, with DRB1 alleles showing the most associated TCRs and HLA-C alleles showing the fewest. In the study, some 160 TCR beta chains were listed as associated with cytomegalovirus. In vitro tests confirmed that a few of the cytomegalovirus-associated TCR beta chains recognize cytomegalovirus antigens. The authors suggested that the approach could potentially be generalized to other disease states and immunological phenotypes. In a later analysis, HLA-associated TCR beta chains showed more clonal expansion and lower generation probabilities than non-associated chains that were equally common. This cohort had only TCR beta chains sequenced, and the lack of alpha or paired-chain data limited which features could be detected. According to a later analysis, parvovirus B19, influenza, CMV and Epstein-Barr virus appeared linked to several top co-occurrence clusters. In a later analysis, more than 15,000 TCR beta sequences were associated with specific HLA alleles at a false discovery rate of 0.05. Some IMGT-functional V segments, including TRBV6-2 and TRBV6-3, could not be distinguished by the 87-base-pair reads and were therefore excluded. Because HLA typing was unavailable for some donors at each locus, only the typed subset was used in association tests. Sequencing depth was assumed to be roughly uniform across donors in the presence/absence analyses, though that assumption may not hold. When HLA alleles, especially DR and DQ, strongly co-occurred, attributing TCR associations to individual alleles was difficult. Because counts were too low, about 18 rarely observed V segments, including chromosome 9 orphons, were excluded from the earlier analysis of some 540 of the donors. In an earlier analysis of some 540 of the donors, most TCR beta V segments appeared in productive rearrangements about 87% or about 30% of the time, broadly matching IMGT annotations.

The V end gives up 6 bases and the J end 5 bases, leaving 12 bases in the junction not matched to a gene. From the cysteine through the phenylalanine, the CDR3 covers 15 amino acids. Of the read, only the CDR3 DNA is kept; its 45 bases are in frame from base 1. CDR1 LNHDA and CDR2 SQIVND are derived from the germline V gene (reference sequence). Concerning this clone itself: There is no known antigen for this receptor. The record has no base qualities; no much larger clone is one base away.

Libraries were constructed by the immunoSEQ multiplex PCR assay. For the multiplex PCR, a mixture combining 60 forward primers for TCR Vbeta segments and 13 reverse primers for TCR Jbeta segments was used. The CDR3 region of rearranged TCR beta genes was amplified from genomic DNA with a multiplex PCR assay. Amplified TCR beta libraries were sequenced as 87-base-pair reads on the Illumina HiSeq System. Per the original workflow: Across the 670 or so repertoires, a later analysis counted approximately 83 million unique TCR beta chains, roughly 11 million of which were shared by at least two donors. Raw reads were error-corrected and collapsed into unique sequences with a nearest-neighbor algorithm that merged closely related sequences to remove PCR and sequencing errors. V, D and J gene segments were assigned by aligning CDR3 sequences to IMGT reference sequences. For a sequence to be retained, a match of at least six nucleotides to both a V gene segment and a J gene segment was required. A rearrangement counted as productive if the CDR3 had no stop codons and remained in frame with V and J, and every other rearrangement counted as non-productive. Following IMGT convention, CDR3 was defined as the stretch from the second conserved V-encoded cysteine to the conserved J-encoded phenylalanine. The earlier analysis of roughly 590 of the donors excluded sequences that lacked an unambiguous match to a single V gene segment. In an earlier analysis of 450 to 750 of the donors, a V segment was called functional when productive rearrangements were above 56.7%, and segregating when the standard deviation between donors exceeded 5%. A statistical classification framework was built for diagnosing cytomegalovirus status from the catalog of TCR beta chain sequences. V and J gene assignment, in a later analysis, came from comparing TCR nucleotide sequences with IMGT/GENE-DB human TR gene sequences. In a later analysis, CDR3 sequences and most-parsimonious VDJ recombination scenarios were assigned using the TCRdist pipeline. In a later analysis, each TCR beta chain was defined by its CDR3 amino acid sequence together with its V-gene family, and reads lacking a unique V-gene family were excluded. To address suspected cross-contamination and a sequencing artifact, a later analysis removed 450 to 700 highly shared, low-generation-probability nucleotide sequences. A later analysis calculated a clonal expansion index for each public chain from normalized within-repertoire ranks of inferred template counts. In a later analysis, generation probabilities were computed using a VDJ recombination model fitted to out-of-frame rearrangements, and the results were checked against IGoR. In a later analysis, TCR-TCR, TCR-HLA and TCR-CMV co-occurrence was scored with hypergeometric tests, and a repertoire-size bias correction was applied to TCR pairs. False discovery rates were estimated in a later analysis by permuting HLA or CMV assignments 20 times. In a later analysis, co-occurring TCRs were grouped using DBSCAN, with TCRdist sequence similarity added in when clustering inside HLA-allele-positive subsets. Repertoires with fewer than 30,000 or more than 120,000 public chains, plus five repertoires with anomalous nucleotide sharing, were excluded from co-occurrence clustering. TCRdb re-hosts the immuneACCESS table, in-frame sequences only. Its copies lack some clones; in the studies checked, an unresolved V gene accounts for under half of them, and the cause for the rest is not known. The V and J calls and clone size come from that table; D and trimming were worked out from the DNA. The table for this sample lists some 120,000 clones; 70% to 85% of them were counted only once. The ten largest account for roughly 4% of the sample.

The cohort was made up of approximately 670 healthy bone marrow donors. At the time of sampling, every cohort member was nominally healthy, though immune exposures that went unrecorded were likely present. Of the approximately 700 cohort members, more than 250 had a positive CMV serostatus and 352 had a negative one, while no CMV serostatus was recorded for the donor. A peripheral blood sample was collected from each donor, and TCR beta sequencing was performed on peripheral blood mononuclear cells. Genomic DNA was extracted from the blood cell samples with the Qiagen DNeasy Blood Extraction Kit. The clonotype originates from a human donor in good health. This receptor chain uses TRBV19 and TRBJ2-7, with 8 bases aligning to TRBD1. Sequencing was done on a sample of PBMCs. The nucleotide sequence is TGTGCCAGTAGCCCACTTGAGTCAGGGGGCCACGAGCAGTACTTC. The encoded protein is CASSPLESGGHEQYF.